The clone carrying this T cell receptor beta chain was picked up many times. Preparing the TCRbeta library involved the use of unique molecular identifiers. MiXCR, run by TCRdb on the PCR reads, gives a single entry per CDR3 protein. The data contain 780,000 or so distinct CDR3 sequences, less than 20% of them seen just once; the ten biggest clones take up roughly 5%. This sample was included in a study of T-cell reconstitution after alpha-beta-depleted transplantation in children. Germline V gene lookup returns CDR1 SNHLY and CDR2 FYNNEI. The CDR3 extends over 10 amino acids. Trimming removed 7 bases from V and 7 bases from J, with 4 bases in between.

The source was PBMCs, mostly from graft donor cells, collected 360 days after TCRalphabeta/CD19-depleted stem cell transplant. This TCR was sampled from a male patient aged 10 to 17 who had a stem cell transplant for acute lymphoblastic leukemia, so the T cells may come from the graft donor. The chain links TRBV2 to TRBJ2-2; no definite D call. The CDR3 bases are TGTGCCAGCACGGGCGGGGAGCTGTTTTTT. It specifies CASTGGELFF.